The 5 T cell receptor beta chains in this list originate from one sample, sequenced in a study of cytomegalovirus exposure and HLA in healthy donors. With 60 Vbeta and 13 Jbeta primers, the PCR was carried out. The protocol was immunoSEQ multiplex PCR, while the TCRdb copy is restricted to in-frame clones and leaves out a portion. The sample has around 33,000 clones, 35% to 50% seen once. The sequencing input was PBMCs. The origin of the receptors is a woman aged 50 to 65 in good health and CMV-seronegative.

This clone was seen more than once but under ten times. This chain joins TRBV5-1 and TRBJ1-2; perhaps TRBD1 as D (6 bases). V gave up 1 base and J gave up 7 bases, with 14 bases separating them. The CDR3 runs to 14 residues. The germline V gene has CDR1 SGHRS and CDR2 YFSETQ. CDR3 sequence reads: CASSLPSMGAGYTF. In DNA, the CDR3 is TGCGCCAGCAGCTTGCCCTCGATGGGGGCTGGCTACACCTTC.

The chain employs TRBV5-4 and TRBJ2-7; TRBD1 agrees at 7 bases. J gave up 4 bases and V 4 bases, and 5 bases lay outside the gene matches. This CDR3 region has 13 residues. Germline CDR1 is SGHNT and CDR2 is YYREEE (reference sequence). This CDR3 is CASSPDRAYEQYF. In DNA, the CDR3 is TGTGCCAGCAGCCCCGACAGGGCTTACGAGCAGTACTTC.

In regard to this clone: Sequence at one end of the junction differs from germline and may be a read error. The genes are TRBV5-1 and TRBJ2-7; 9 bases fit TRBD2. CDR3 length equals 14 residues. Germline V gene sequence: CDR1 SGHRS, CDR2 YFSETQ. The CDR3 DNA is TGCGTCAGCAGTGACTTAGCGGGAGACTACGAGCAGTACTTC. This codes for CVSSDLAGDYEQYF.

The CDR3 coding sequence is TGTGCCAGCAGGCAGAGGGGGTTACAGGGGGCAGGTCAGCCCCAGCATTTT. Translated, it gives CASRQRGLQGAGQPQHF. The V gene is TRBV28, the J gene TRBJ1-5; 9 positions agree with TRBD1. The length of the CDR3 is 17 residues. CDR1 and CDR2 from the germline V gene are MDHEN and SYDVKM. Trimming cost V 6 bases and J 6 bases; bases outside gene matches: 15.

In its sample, this clone was seen a few times. This chain uses TRBV5-1 with TRBJ2-2; tentative D call: TRBD1 (5 bases). V was cut by 4 bases and J by 6 bases, with 19 bases left in between. The CDR3 consists of 16 residues. Germline CDR1 reads SGHRS; CDR2 reads YFSETQ. The chain's CDR3 is CASSPGHLINAGELFF. CDR3 bases: TGCGCCAGCAGCCCCGGACACCTTATCAACGCCGGGGAGCTGTTTTTT.